The 2 T cell receptor beta chains listed next were all sequenced from one sample in a study of blood T cell repertoires in COVID-19. Profiled with immunoSEQ multiplex PCR; TCRdb holds only in-frame clones, not every one. The sample lists 200,000 to 300,000 clones, just under 90% occurring once. Source material: peripheral blood. The receptors were sampled from a woman aged 40 to 50 with acute or convalescent COVID-19.

J is TRBJ1-3 and V is TRBV7-8; 8 nucleotides match TRBD1. The germline gives CDR1 SGHVS, CDR2 FQNEAQ. The CDR3 spans 14 residues. After removal of 4 bases from V and 4 bases from J, the junction contained 3 bases not matched to a gene. In DNA form, the CDR3 reads TGTGCCAGCAGCTCTCGGACAGGGGGAAACACCATATATTTT. It specifies CASSSRTGGNTIYF.

The rearrangement uses TRBV5-6 and TRBJ1-2; 8 positions match TRBD1. The J segment lost 4 bases and the V segment lost 4 bases, leaving 6 bases of the junction unmatched. CDR3 length: 14 amino acids. CDR1 is SGHDT, CDR2 YYEEEE, per germline. The CDR3 DNA reads as TGTGCCAGCAGCGCCGGGACAGGTCTCTATGGCTACACCTTC. Its translation: CASSAGTGLYGYTF.